This T cell receptor (beta chain) was profiled in a study of blood T cell repertoires in COVID-19. Study information: COVID-19 samples, acute and convalescent, were from the United States, Italy and Spain. T cells, B-cell-depleted T cells, or PBMCs provided the cDNA or gDNA that served as material.

Original data processing: By means of reference gene primer amplification, nucleated cell counts were estimated. TCRdb's table, derived via immunoSEQ multiplex PCR, lists solely in-frame clones and lacks some. The V and J calls and clone size were taken over from that table, and D and trimming were inferred from the DNA. This repertoire shows 450,000 or so clones, roughly 89% found once; its top ten account for around 0.92%. Recruited during active infection, patients (from Seattle) were subsequently followed longitudinally. The ends lost 4 bases at V and 1 base at J; junction bases unmatched: 2. Germline CDR1 SGHRS, CDR2 YFSETQ. The CDR3 spans 15 residues.

This clonotype was obtained from a man between 18 and 29 years old with COVID-19, enrolled during active disease. This chain links TRBV5-1 with TRBJ2-2; 9 bases fit TRBD1. The sample consisted of peripheral blood. The CDR3 DNA follows: TGCGCCAGCAGCCCGGGACAGGGGAACACCGGGGAGCTGTTTTTT. Its translation is CASSPGQGNTGELFF.